Following are 22 T cell receptor beta chains from one sample sequenced in a study of early T cells in non-severe SARS-CoV-2 infection. TCRdb ran MiXCR on the 5' RACE reads and lists one entry per CDR3 protein. The sample yields about 110,000 distinct CDR3 sequences, over 8.5% seen once. Sequencing was performed on whole blood. Receptors originate from an adult who was a healthcare worker with PCR-confirmed SARS-CoV-2 infection or an uninfected control (not recorded which).

This sequence joins TRBV20-1 and TRBJ2-1; D unresolved. This CDR3 is 12 amino acids long. V was shortened by 2 bases and J by 11 bases, with 13 bases between the two germline ends. Germline V lookup: CDR1 DFQATT, CDR2 SNEGSKA (reference sequence). CDR3 sequence: CSARPDFIKQFF. The CDR3 DNA follows: TGCAGTGCTAGACCCGACTTTATCAAGCAGTTCTTC.

This clonotype was seen many times. J is TRBJ2-2 and V is TRBV19; D uncertain. Germline CDR1 is LNHDA and CDR2 is SQIVND (reference sequence). The CDR3 covers 13 residues. V lost 6 bases and J 6 bases, leaving 11 bases between the germline ends. The CDR3 nucleotides are TGTGCCAGTAGGCAAGTTGCCCCCGGGGAGCTGTTTTTT. As protein: CASRQVAPGELFF.

This clonotype was detected many times. The chain couples TRBV4-1 to TRBJ1-1, with a tentative D call TRBD1 (5 bases). This CDR3 contains 14 residues. With 0 bases removed from V and 11 bases from J, the gap between germline ends came to 16 bases. Germline V gene sequence: CDR1 MGHRA, CDR2 YSYEKL. The CDR3 spells CASSQESVGAAAFF. CDR3 nucleotide sequence: TGCGCCAGCAGCCAAGAATCGGTCGGGGCTGCGGCTTTCTTT.

This clonotype was observed a few times. This chain connects TRBV28 to TRBJ2-3; the D gene is possibly TRBD2 (6 bases). This CDR3 region has 16 residues. Germline CDR1 MDHEN, CDR2 SYDVKM. V lost 7 bases, J lost 3 bases, and 20 bases lay in between. The CDR3 reads CASTRDSEYGTDTQYF. CDR3 bases: TGTGCCAGCACTAGGGACTCGGAATATGGGACAGATACGCAGTATTTT.

This clonotype was detected only a few times. This chain uses TRBV2 with TRBJ2-2, with D possibly being TRBD1 or TRBD2 (5 bases each). From germline, CDR1 is SNHLY and CDR2 FYNNEI. The CDR3 runs to 15 residues. Trimming took 9 bases from V and 6 from J, leaving 20 bases between them. DNA for the CDR3: TGTGCCAGTCTGGGGTCCGGGACCAAGGCCGGGGAGCTGTTTTTT. Translating gives CASLGSGTKAGELFF.

Ten or more counts support this clonotype. The rearrangement uses TRBV7-2 and TRBJ2-2, with 10 bases aligning to TRBD2. The CDR3 has 14 amino acids. The trim removed 5 bases at V and 6 bases at J, leaving 3 bases unmatched. Germline CDR1 reads SGHTA; CDR2 reads FQGNSA. This chain's CDR3 is CASSKSGGAGELFF. CDR3 coding DNA: TGTGCCAGCAGCAAAAGCGGGGGGGCCGGGGAGCTGTTTTTT.

The chain is built from TRBV7-9 and TRBJ2-3; D ambiguous. V shed 1 base and J shed 9 bases, with 20 bases lying between them. Germline loops: CDR1 SEHNR, CDR2 FQNEAQ (reference sequence). The CDR3 runs 16 residues. The DNA for the CDR3 is TGTGCCAGCAGCTTAGTGGCGTGGGCTCGCATCGACACGCAGTATTTT. This gives the protein CASSLVAWARIDTQYF.

This chain connects TRBV7-8 to TRBJ2-2; 9 bases match TRBD2. Germline CDR1 is SGHVS and CDR2 is FQNEAQ. V was clipped by 2 bases and J by 5 bases; unmatched bases: 6. The CDR3 is made up of 16 amino acids. The CDR3, as DNA: TGTGCCAGCAGCTTATCGAGCGGGAGGTCGACCGGGGAGCTGTTTTTT. Translated: CASSLSSGRSTGELFF.

The table lists this clonotype with many counts. The chain uses TRBV20-1 and TRBJ1-6; 7 bases align to TRBD1. Losses at the gene ends were 6 bases for V and 7 bases for J; bases not matched to a gene: 3. Germline values: CDR1 DFQATT, CDR2 SNEGSKA (reference sequence). CDR3 length equals 12 residues. The CDR3 reads CSASTGNSPLHF. The CDR3 DNA is TGCAGTGCATCGACAGGGAATTCACCCCTCCACTTT.

The table lists this clonotype with many counts. The chain couples TRBV28 to TRBJ2-5; tentative D call: TRBD2 (5 bases). Germline CDR1 and CDR2: MDHEN and SYDVKM. V lost 8 bases, J lost 4 bases, and 8 bases lay in between. The CDR3 is 11 amino acids. CDR3 nucleotides: TGTGCCAGCTCGAGGGCAGAGACCCAGTACTTC. Translation gives CASSRAETQYF.

This clonotype was picked up many times. Here the CDR3 reads CASILGVGDQPQHF. The CDR3 DNA sequence: TGTGCCAGCATCCTCGGGGTGGGGGATCAGCCCCAGCATTTT. This sequence joins TRBV28 and TRBJ1-5; a possible D gene is TRBD1 (5 bases). Germline V gene data show CDR1 as MDHEN and CDR2 as SYDVKM. The germline V and J ends were trimmed by 7 bases and 5 bases, with 15 bases remaining between them. The CDR3 totals 14 residues.

The rearrangement joins TRBV5-6 to TRBJ2-2, with TRBD2 matching over 12 bases. Germline V CDR1 and CDR2: SGHDT, YYEEEE. Germline trimming cut 4 bases from V and 2 bases from J; bases unmatched to any gene: 3. CDR3 length equals 16 residues. The CDR3 DNA is TGTGCCAGCAGCCATGGACTAGCGGGAAACACCGGGGAGCTGTTTTTT. It codes for CASSHGLAGNTGELFF.

This clonotype was found a few times. The rearrangement links TRBV30 to TRBJ2-2, with TRBD1 as a possible D gene (5 bases). The CDR3 has 17 amino acids. The V and J ends lost 1 base and 1 base respectively, with 16 bases between them. Germline loops: CDR1 GTSNPN, CDR2 SVGIG (reference sequence). The CDR3 bases are TGTGCCTGGAGTGCCCTCGGCAGGGCGAGGAACACCGGGGAGCTGTTTTTT. Translation gives CAWSALGRARNTGELFF. The full variable domain, with the rest looked up from reference TRBV30 and TRBJ2-2, is SQTIHQWPATLVQPVGSPLSLECTVEGTSNPNLYWYRQAAGRGLQLLFYSVGIGQISSEVPQNLSASRPQDRQFILSSKKLLLSDSGFYLCAWSALGRARNTGELFFGEGSRLTVL.

This clonotype was found many times. This sequence joins TRBV5-5 and TRBJ2-7, with D uncertain. Trimming shortened V by 0 bases and J by 4 bases, and 5 bases separated the two germline ends. Germline assignment: CDR1 SGHKS and CDR2 YYEKEE (reference sequence). The length of the CDR3 is 12 residues. CDR3 loop: CASSLVGYEQYF. CDR3 nucleotide sequence: TGTGCCAGCAGCTTGGTGGGGTACGAGCAGTACTTC.

The V and J genes are TRBV29-1 and TRBJ2-7, with D tentatively TRBD2 (5 bases). Trimming removed 8 bases at V and 3 bases at J, with 14 bases between. The CDR3 length is 12 residues. Germline assignment: CDR1 SQVTM and CDR2 ANQGSEA. The CDR3 DNA reads TGCAGCACAAAACGGGGTGACTACGAGCAGTACTTC. It yields the protein CSTKRGDYEQYF.

This clonotype was counted only a few times. The chain has TRBV7-9 and TRBJ2-7, with D possibly being TRBD1 or TRBD2 (7 bases each). CDR1 SEHNR and CDR2 FQNEAQ come from the germline V gene (reference sequence). The CDR3 has 14 amino acids. Trimming shortened V by 3 bases and J by 5 bases, and 14 bases separated the two germline ends. CDR3 protein: CASSFPQGGDEQYF. In DNA form, the CDR3 reads TGTGCCAGCAGCTTCCCCCAGGGGGGGGACGAGCAGTACTTC.

Details on this clonotype: This may stem from a read error, because a much larger clone lies one nucleotide away. V and J are TRBV5-1 and TRBJ2-7; D is possibly TRBD1 or TRBD2 (5 bases each). The CDR3 is made up of 12 amino acids. CDR1 SGHRS and CDR2 YFSETQ come from the germline V gene. V was clipped by 3 bases and J by 4 bases, with 8 bases between them. The CDR3 region is CASSSGRYEQYF. CDR3 DNA: TGCGCCAGCAGCTCGGGACGGTACGAGCAGTACTTC. Full variable domain (missing parts from reference TRBV5-1 and TRBJ2-7): KAGVTQTPRYLIKTRGQQVTLSCSPISGHRSVSWYQQTPGQGLQFLFEYFSETQRNKGNFPGRFSGRQFSNSRSEMNVSTLELGDSALYLCASSSGRYEQYFGPGTRLTVT.

This clonotype was seen ten or more times. The rearrangement joins TRBV12-3 or TRBV12-4 to TRBJ2-1, with 10 bases aligning to TRBD2. Trimming removed 2 bases from V and 9 bases from J; junction bases left unmatched: 13. The CDR3 has 17 amino acids. The CDR3 nucleotides are TGTGCCAGCAGTTTATTTCGCCTAGCGGGAGTCCCGGGTGAGCAGTTCTTC. As protein: CASSLFRLAGVPGEQFF.

This clonotype was counted a few times. V usage is TRBV9 and J usage is TRBJ1-4, with TRBD1 as a possible D gene (5 bases). The germline V gene encodes CDR1 SGDLS and CDR2 YYNGEE. This CDR3 is 13 amino acids long. Trimming stripped 4 bases from V and 7 bases from J, with 11 bases between. This chain's CDR3 is CASSPGTAEKLFF. The CDR3 DNA reads as TGTGCCAGCAGCCCTGGGACGGCTGAAAAACTGTTTTTT.

About this clonotype itself: A much larger clone lies one base from this, so it may be a read error. V usage is TRBV12-3 or TRBV12-4 and J usage is TRBJ2-7, with TRBD1 as a possible D gene (5 bases). CDR3 length: 13 residues. V gave up 11 bases and J gave up 0 bases, with 14 bases separating them. The CDR3 nucleotides are TGTGCCGGCACCGCGACAGCCTCCTACGAGCAGTACTTC. Protein: CAGTATASYEQYF.

The chain recombines TRBV11-2 with TRBJ2-7; tentatively, D is TRBD1 (6 bases). The ends were cut back, 5 bases at V and 6 bases at J, with 14 bases in the middle. Per the germline V gene, CDR1 is SGHAT and CDR2 is FQNNGV. The CDR3 sequence is 13 residues long. The CDR3 DNA sequence: TGTGCCAGCAGCCCACGTGGGGGCCCCGAGCAGTACTTC. Translated, it gives CASSPRGGPEQYF.

Ten or more counts support this clonotype. The chain recombines TRBV6-5 with TRBJ2-1, with a tentative D call TRBD2 (5 bases). V shed 4 bases and J shed 9 bases, with 13 bases lying between them. This CDR3 has 13 amino acids. CDR1 is MNHEY and CDR2 is SVGAGI in the germline V gene. The CDR3 here is CASSFAGRPEQFF. In DNA, the CDR3 is TGTGCCAGCAGTTTTGCGGGCAGGCCTGAGCAGTTCTTC.